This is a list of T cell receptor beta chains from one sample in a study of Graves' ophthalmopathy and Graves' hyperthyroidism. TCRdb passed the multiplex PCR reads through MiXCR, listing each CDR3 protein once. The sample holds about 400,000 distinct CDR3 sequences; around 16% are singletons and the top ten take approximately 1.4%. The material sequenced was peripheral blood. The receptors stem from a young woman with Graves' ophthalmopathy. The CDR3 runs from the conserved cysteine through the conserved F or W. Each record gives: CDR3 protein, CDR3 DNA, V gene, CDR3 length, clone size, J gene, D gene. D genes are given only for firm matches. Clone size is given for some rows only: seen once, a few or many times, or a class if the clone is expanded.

CDR3 protein: CASAKRATTSSYEQYF; CDR3 DNA: TGCGCCAGCGCAAAAAGGGCGACAACCAGCTCCTACGAGCAGTACTTC; V gene: TRBV5-1; CDR3 length: 16; clone size: many; J gene: TRBJ2-7; D gene: .
CDR3 protein: CSARGGQGSYEQYF; CDR3 DNA: TGCAGTGCTCGAGGGGGACAGGGGTCCTACGAGCAGTACTTC; V gene: TRBV20-1; CDR3 length: 14; clone size: .; J gene: TRBJ2-7; D gene: TRBD1
CDR3 protein: CASSLGRELDEAFF; CDR3 DNA: TGTGCCAGCAGCTTAGGGAGGGAGTTAGATGAAGCTTTCTTT; V gene: TRBV11-2; CDR3 length: 14; clone size: many; J gene: TRBJ1-1; D gene: .
CDR3 protein: CSASLTSGRKTQYF; CDR3 DNA: TGCAGTGCTAGCCTAACTAGCGGGAGGAAGACCCAGTACTTC; V gene: TRBV20-1; CDR3 length: 14; clone size: .; J gene: TRBJ2-5; D gene: TRBD2
CDR3 protein: CSARAGGRKQYF; CDR3 DNA: TGCAGTGCTAGAGCGGGGGGGCGCAAGCAGTACTTC; V gene: TRBV20-1; CDR3 length: 12; clone size: many; J gene: TRBJ2-7; D gene: TRBD2
CDR3 protein: CAGRREPIYEQYF; CDR3 DNA: TGTGCCGGACGGCGGGAACCTATCTACGAGCAGTACTTC; V gene: TRBV2; CDR3 length: 13; clone size: many; J gene: TRBJ2-7; D gene: .
CDR3 protein: CAWSVGRTNYGYTF; CDR3 DNA: TGTGCCTGGAGTGTAGGGCGTACTAACTATGGCTACACCTTC; V gene: TRBV30; CDR3 length: 14; clone size: many; J gene: TRBJ1-2; D gene: .
CDR3 protein: CANGDRGPYEQYF; CDR3 DNA: TGTGCCAACGGGGACAGGGGACCCTACGAGCAGTACTTC; V gene: TRBV28; CDR3 length: 13; clone size: many; J gene: TRBJ2-7; D gene: TRBD1
CDR3 protein: CASSEVGYSGANVLTF; CDR3 DNA: TGTGCCAGCAGTGAAGTGGGGTACTCTGGGGCCAACGTCCTGACTTTC; V gene: TRBV6-1; CDR3 length: 16; clone size: many; J gene: TRBJ2-6; D gene: .
CDR3 protein: CASSLGGRLLYEQYF; CDR3 DNA: TGTGCCAGCAGCTTAGGGGGGCGCCTACTTTACGAGCAGTACTTC; V gene: TRBV7-2; CDR3 length: 15; clone size: many; J gene: TRBJ2-7; D gene: .
CDR3 protein: CASSYGREEDGYTF; CDR3 DNA: TGTGCCAGCAGTTACGGTAGGGAAGAGGATGGCTACACCTTC; V gene: TRBV6-5; CDR3 length: 14; clone size: few; J gene: TRBJ1-2; D gene: .
CDR3 protein: CASSYPNPNEQYF; CDR3 DNA: TGTGCCAGCAGTTACCCAAACCCGAACGAGCAGTACTTC; V gene: TRBV6-2/TRBV6-3; CDR3 length: 13; clone size: few; J gene: TRBJ2-7; D gene: .
CDR3 protein: CASGDRGGTEQYF; CDR3 DNA: TGCGCCAGCGGAGACAGGGGAGGCACGGAGCAGTACTTC; V gene: TRBV5-1; CDR3 length: 13; clone size: many; J gene: TRBJ2-7; D gene: TRBD1
CDR3 protein: CASSSGVGPTDTQYF; CDR3 DNA: TGTGCCAGCAGTTCCGGGGTAGGCCCGACAGATACGCAGTATTTT; V gene: TRBV12-3/TRBV12-4; CDR3 length: 15; clone size: many; J gene: TRBJ2-3; D gene: .
CDR3 protein: CSAPKAGGLSGANVLTF; CDR3 DNA: TGCAGTGCCCCGAAGGCAGGGGGCCTGTCTGGGGCCAACGTCCTGACTTTC; V gene: TRBV20-1; CDR3 length: 17; clone size: many; J gene: TRBJ2-6; D gene: TRBD1
CDR3 protein: CASSLGGGYTGELFF; CDR3 DNA: TGTGCCAGCAGCCTAGGAGGGGGCTACACCGGGGAGCTGTTTTTT; V gene: TRBV5-6; CDR3 length: 15; clone size: .; J gene: TRBJ2-2; D gene: .
CDR3 protein: CASSSQVYGQSNYGYTF; CDR3 DNA: TGTGCCAGCAGCTCCCAAGTTTATGGACAGTCGAACTATGGCTACACCTTC; V gene: TRBV11-2; CDR3 length: 17; clone size: many; J gene: TRBJ1-2; D gene: .
CDR3 protein: CASSPSLGQGPYEQYF; CDR3 DNA: TGTGCCAGCAGTCCCTCCCTGGGACAAGGGCCCTACGAGCAGTACTTC; V gene: TRBV28; CDR3 length: 16; clone size: .; J gene: TRBJ2-7; D gene: .
CDR3 protein: CASSRGQAETQYF; CDR3 DNA: TGTGCCAGCAGCCGAGGACAGGCGGAGACCCAGTACTTC; V gene: TRBV7-2; CDR3 length: 13; clone size: few; J gene: TRBJ2-5; D gene: TRBD1
CDR3 protein: CASSLFSGGVPYEQYF; CDR3 DNA: TGTGCCAGCAGTTTATTTTCGGGAGGGGTCCCCTACGAGCAGTACTTC; V gene: TRBV28; CDR3 length: 16; clone size: many; J gene: TRBJ2-7; D gene: TRBD2
CDR3 protein: CASSLGQGPDYEQYF; CDR3 DNA: TGTGCCAGCAGCCTCGGACAGGGACCTGACTACGAGCAGTACTTC; V gene: TRBV4-2; CDR3 length: 15; clone size: many; J gene: TRBJ2-7; D gene: TRBD1
CDR3 protein: CASSLSIGTGDVEQYF; CDR3 DNA: TGTGCCAGCAGTTTATCCATAGGGACAGGGGATGTGGAGCAGTACTTC; V gene: TRBV27; CDR3 length: 16; clone size: .; J gene: TRBJ2-7; D gene: TRBD1
CDR3 protein: CASNTGQQHEQYF; CDR3 DNA: TGTGCCAGTAATACGGGACAGCAACACGAGCAGTACTTC; V gene: TRBV2; CDR3 length: 13; clone size: many; J gene: TRBJ2-7; D gene: TRBD1
CDR3 protein: CASRRGKYSNQPQHF; CDR3 DNA: TGTGCCAGCAGAAGGGGGAAATATAGCAATCAGCCCCAGCATTTT; V gene: TRBV6-2/TRBV6-3; CDR3 length: 15; clone size: .; J gene: TRBJ1-5; D gene: .
CDR3 protein: CASSYGGEQYF; CDR3 DNA: TGTGCCAGCAGCTACGGTGGGGAGCAGTACTTC; V gene: TRBV28; CDR3 length: 11; clone size: many; J gene: TRBJ2-7; D gene: .
CDR3 protein: CASRHRDTRNTGELFF; CDR3 DNA: TGTGCCAGCAGACACCGGGACACCCGGAACACCGGGGAGCTGTTTTTT; V gene: TRBV28; CDR3 length: 16; clone size: many; J gene: TRBJ2-2; D gene: .
CDR3 protein: CASSSMGAPEETQYF; CDR3 DNA: TGTGCCAGCAGCTCCATGGGGGCCCCTGAAGAGACCCAGTACTTC; V gene: TRBV7-2; CDR3 length: 15; clone size: many; J gene: TRBJ2-5; D gene: .
CDR3 protein: CAWSQTGDYEQYF; CDR3 DNA: TGTGCCTGGAGCCAAACAGGGGACTACGAGCAGTACTTC; V gene: TRBV30; CDR3 length: 13; clone size: many; J gene: TRBJ2-7; D gene: TRBD1
CDR3 protein: CASRLGRLSNQPQHF; CDR3 DNA: TGTGCCAGCAGGCTAGGGAGGCTTAGCAATCAGCCCCAGCATTTT; V gene: TRBV13; CDR3 length: 15; clone size: .; J gene: TRBJ1-5; D gene: .
CDR3 protein: CASSHDPDWTNSPLHF; CDR3 DNA: TGTGCCAGCAGCCACGATCCGGACTGGACTAATTCACCCCTCCACTTT; V gene: TRBV14; CDR3 length: 16; clone size: .; J gene: TRBJ1-6; D gene: .
CDR3 protein: CASGLEGVLSTDTQYF; CDR3 DNA: TGTGCTAGTGGTTTGGAAGGGGTTTTGAGCACAGATACGCAGTATTTT; V gene: TRBV12-5; CDR3 length: 16; clone size: .; J gene: TRBJ2-3; D gene: .
CDR3 protein: CASSLFGQAGVETQYF; CDR3 DNA: TGTGCCAGCAGTTTATTCGGACAGGCGGGAGTAGAGACCCAGTACTTC; V gene: TRBV12-3/TRBV12-4; CDR3 length: 16; clone size: few; J gene: TRBJ2-5; D gene: .
CDR3 protein: CASSSRTGTEAFF; CDR3 DNA: TGTGCCAGCAGTTCCAGGACGGGGACTGAAGCTTTCTTT; V gene: TRBV6-2/TRBV6-3; CDR3 length: 13; clone size: many; J gene: TRBJ1-1; D gene: .
CDR3 protein: CASSYLGREAFF; CDR3 DNA: TGTGCCAGCAGTTATCTCGGCAGGGAGGCTTTCTTT; V gene: TRBV12-3/TRBV12-4; CDR3 length: 12; clone size: .; J gene: TRBJ1-1; D gene: .
CDR3 protein: CASSPGYYYEQYF; CDR3 DNA: TGTGCCAGCAGTCCAGGGTACTACTACGAGCAGTACTTC; V gene: TRBV28; CDR3 length: 13; clone size: .; J gene: TRBJ2-7; D gene: .
CDR3 protein: CASSLGTGYYGYTF; CDR3 DNA: TGTGCCAGCAGCTTAGGGACAGGTTACTATGGCTACACCTTC; V gene: TRBV11-2; CDR3 length: 14; clone size: many; J gene: TRBJ1-2; D gene: TRBD1
CDR3 protein: CASSQTSGGGETQYF; CDR3 DNA: TGCGCCAGCAGCCAGACTAGCGGGGGAGGGGAGACCCAGTACTTC; V gene: TRBV4-3; CDR3 length: 15; clone size: many; J gene: TRBJ2-5; D gene: TRBD2
CDR3 protein: CASRRGPNTEAFF; CDR3 DNA: TGTGCCAGCCGGCGGGGGCCGAACACTGAAGCTTTCTTT; V gene: TRBV28; CDR3 length: 13; clone size: many; J gene: TRBJ1-1; D gene: .
CDR3 protein: CASRGSRDQDYGYTF; CDR3 DNA: TGTGCCAGCAGGGGTAGCCGGGACCAAGACTATGGCTACACCTTC; V gene: TRBV6-1; CDR3 length: 15; clone size: .; J gene: TRBJ1-2; D gene: .
CDR3 protein: CASSAATGTEAFF; CDR3 DNA: TGTGCCAGCAGTGCAGCGACAGGGACTGAAGCTTTCTTT; V gene: TRBV6-2/TRBV6-3; CDR3 length: 13; clone size: many; J gene: TRBJ1-1; D gene: TRBD1
CDR3 protein: CASSLDGRTYEQYF; CDR3 DNA: TGTGCCAGCAGCTTAGACGGCAGAACCTACGAGCAGTACTTC; V gene: TRBV7-2; CDR3 length: 14; clone size: many; J gene: TRBJ2-7; D gene: .
CDR3 protein: CASSWATGSNQPQHF; CDR3 DNA: TGTGCCAGCAGTTGGGCGACGGGTAGCAATCAGCCCCAGCATTTT; V gene: TRBV6-5; CDR3 length: 15; clone size: many; J gene: TRBJ1-5; D gene: .
CDR3 protein: CASWARGKWSYEQYF; CDR3 DNA: TGTGCCAGCTGGGCCAGGGGAAAATGGTCCTACGAGCAGTACTTC; V gene: TRBV6-1; CDR3 length: 15; clone size: many; J gene: TRBJ2-7; D gene: .
CDR3 protein: CASTLKGNYGYTF; CDR3 DNA: TGTGCCAGCACCCTAAAGGGGAACTATGGCTACACCTTC; V gene: TRBV6-1; CDR3 length: 13; clone size: .; J gene: TRBJ1-2; D gene: .
CDR3 protein: CASSYSSGSGYQPQHF; CDR3 DNA: TGTGCCAGCAGTTACTCATCAGGCAGCGGGTATCAGCCCCAGCATTTT; V gene: TRBV6-5; CDR3 length: 16; clone size: many; J gene: TRBJ1-5; D gene: .
CDR3 protein: CASTSSGGDTEAFF; CDR3 DNA: TGTGCCAGCACCTCCTCCGGGGGCGACACTGAAGCTTTCTTT; V gene: TRBV6-1; CDR3 length: 14; clone size: .; J gene: TRBJ1-1; D gene: .
CDR3 protein: CASMKGGQETQYF; CDR3 DNA: TGTGCCAGCATGAAAGGGGGACAAGAGACCCAGTACTTC; V gene: TRBV2; CDR3 length: 13; clone size: many; J gene: TRBJ2-5; D gene: .
CDR3 protein: CATSKKTADQPQHF; CDR3 DNA: TGTGCCACCAGCAAAAAAACAGCCGATCAGCCCCAGCATTTT; V gene: TRBV15; CDR3 length: 14; clone size: many; J gene: TRBJ1-5; D gene: .
CDR3 protein: CAISESMEGDTEAFF; CDR3 DNA: TGTGCCATCAGTGAGTCGATGGAGGGAGACACTGAAGCTTTCTTT; V gene: TRBV10-3; CDR3 length: 15; clone size: .; J gene: TRBJ1-1; D gene: .
CDR3 protein: CASNPGGGLYEAFF; CDR3 DNA: TGTGCCAGCAACCCTGGTGGGGGGCTCTATGAAGCTTTCTTT; V gene: TRBV12-3/TRBV12-4; CDR3 length: 14; clone size: .; J gene: TRBJ1-1; D gene: .
CDR3 protein: CSAVPAGQDNSPLHF; CDR3 DNA: TGCAGTGCTGTACCGGCTGGACAGGATAATTCACCCCTCCACTTT; V gene: TRBV20-1; CDR3 length: 15; clone size: .; J gene: TRBJ1-6; D gene: TRBD1
CDR3 protein: CASSIRGMNTEAFF; CDR3 DNA: TGTGCCAGTAGTATCAGGGGTATGAACACTGAAGCTTTCTTT; V gene: TRBV19; CDR3 length: 14; clone size: many; J gene: TRBJ1-1; D gene: .
CDR3 protein: CAISGGSNQPQHF; CDR3 DNA: TGTGCCATCAGCGGCGGATCAAATCAGCCCCAGCATTTT; V gene: TRBV10-3; CDR3 length: 13; clone size: many; J gene: TRBJ1-5; D gene: .
CDR3 protein: CASRLAGVADTQYF; CDR3 DNA: TGTGCCAGCCGTCTAGCGGGGGTCGCAGATACGCAGTATTTT; V gene: TRBV6-2/TRBV6-3; CDR3 length: 14; clone size: many; J gene: TRBJ2-3; D gene: TRBD2